A selection of T cell receptor beta chains follows, all from one sample in a study of cytomegalovirus exposure and HLA in healthy donors. Clones were read by immunoSEQ multiplex PCR, and TCRdb kept only the in-frame ones, dropping some. The repertoire includes roughly 140,000 clones, around four fifths of them detected once, and about 3.4% sits in the top ten. The sequencing sample was made of PBMCs. All receptors come from a male donor in good health and CMV-seronegative. Both conserved end residues are part of each CDR3. The order of the fields is clone size, V gene, D gene, J gene, CDR3 DNA, CDR3 protein. The D gene is left open where the match is weak. The size field is filled for only some rows; it gives once, few, many or a size class.

size: .
V: TRBV2
D: TRBD2
J: TRBJ2-1
DNA: TGTGCCAGCAGTGAAAGGACTAGCTACAATGAGCAGTTCTTC
CDR3: CASSERTSYNEQFF

size: .
V: TRBV7-2
D: .
J: TRBJ1-3
DNA: TGTGCCAGCAGCGTGCAGGGTAGCTCTGGAAACACCATATATTTT
CDR3: CASSVQGSSGNTIYF

size: .
V: TRBV15
D: .
J: TRBJ2-1
DNA: TGTGCCACCAGCAGAGCCTTTAGCGGAAGCTCCTACAATGAGCAGTTCTTC
CDR3: CATSRAFSGSSYNEQFF

size: .
V: TRBV28
D: .
J: TRBJ1-2
DNA: TGTGCCAGCAGTTTAGATCCTCCGACAGTTTATGGCTACACCTTC
CDR3: CASSLDPPTVYGYTF

size: few
V: TRBV28
D: .
J: TRBJ2-7
DNA: TGTGCCAGCAGCCTACAGGGATACGAGCAGTACTTC
CDR3: CASSLQGYEQYF

size: .
V: TRBV6-5
D: .
J: TRBJ2-1
DNA: TGTGCCAGCAGTTACGACACCGGGGGTGAGCAGTTCTTC
CDR3: CASSYDTGGEQFF

size: .
V: TRBV6-6
D: TRBD1
J: TRBJ1-1
DNA: TGTGCCAGCAGTCCAGGGGGCACTGAAGCTTTCTTT
CDR3: CASSPGGTEAFF

size: .
V: TRBV6-5
D: TRBD1
J: TRBJ1-5
DNA: TGTGCCAGCAGTCCGGACAGGAAAAACGCTCAGCCCCAGCATTTT
CDR3: CASSPDRKNAQPQHF

size: .
V: TRBV5-1
D: TRBD2
J: TRBJ2-3
DNA: TGCGCCAGCAGCGCGACTAGCGGGACTCCTAATACGCAGTATTTT
CDR3: CASSATSGTPNTQYF

size: .
V: TRBV6-6
D: .
J: TRBJ1-3
DNA: TGTGCCAGCAGTCCCAGAGGAGTGACTGGAAACACCATATATTTT
CDR3: CASSPRGVTGNTIYF

size: .
V: TRBV7-8
D: .
J: TRBJ1-4
DNA: TGTGCCAGCGGAAAGGGGATCACGGTCGATGAAAAACTGTTTTTT
CDR3: CASGKGITVDEKLFF

size: .
V: TRBV7-9
D: .
J: TRBJ2-7
DNA: TGTGCCAGCAGCTCGACTAGAACCTACGAGCAGTACTTC
CDR3: CASSSTRTYEQYF

size: .
V: TRBV7-3
D: TRBD1
J: TRBJ2-2
DNA: TGTGCCAGCAGCTTATTTGGGACAGAAAACACCGGGGAGCTGTTTTTT
CDR3: CASSLFGTENTGELFF

size: .
V: TRBV30
D: TRBD2
J: TRBJ2-7
DNA: TGTGCCTGGATCTTAGCGGGAGGAAACGAGCAGTACTTC
CDR3: CAWILAGGNEQYF

size: .
V: TRBV6-5
D: .
J: TRBJ1-6
DNA: TGTGCCAGCAGTTACGGGTGGGGCAGGGATAATTCACCCCTCCACTTT
CDR3: CASSYGWGRDNSPLHF

size: .
V: TRBV7-9
D: TRBD1
J: TRBJ1-3
DNA: TGTGCCAGCAGCCCCCCCAAACCGGGACAGGGGGCTGGAAACACCATATATTTT
CDR3: CASSPPKPGQGAGNTIYF

size: .
V: TRBV28
D: .
J: TRBJ1-1
DNA: TGTGCCAGCAGTTTATCTCAGGGGTGGACTGAAGCTTTCTTT
CDR3: CASSLSQGWTEAFF

size: .
V: TRBV19
D: .
J: TRBJ1-5
DNA: TGTGCCAGTAACAGGCAGCCCCAGCATTTT
CDR3: CASNRQPQHF

size: .
V: TRBV6-5
D: .
J: TRBJ2-7
DNA: TGTGCCAGCAGTGCCTCGCAGGGTTCCTACGAGCAGTACTTC
CDR3: CASSASQGSYEQYF

size: .
V: TRBV2
D: TRBD2
J: TRBJ2-7
DNA: TGTGCCAGCAGCTCCGGGGGGACTCCTGCCTACGAGCAGTACTTC
CDR3: CASSSGGTPAYEQYF

size: .
V: TRBV6-5
D: .
J: TRBJ1-3
DNA: TGTGCCAGCAGTTCTAGCTCTGGAAACACCATATATTTT
CDR3: CASSSSSGNTIYF

size: .
V: TRBV6-1
D: TRBD1
J: TRBJ2-3
DNA: TGTGCCAGCAGTGACCGAGCTACAGGGGGCAATACGCAGTATTTT
CDR3: CASSDRATGGNTQYF

size: few
V: TRBV6-5
D: TRBD1
J: TRBJ1-1
DNA: TGTGCCAGCAGTTACGGAGACAGGGTGAACACTGAAGCTTTCTTT
CDR3: CASSYGDRVNTEAFF

size: .
V: TRBV4-1
D: .
J: TRBJ1-2
DNA: TGCGCCAGCAGCCAAAATAAATACACTCAAGGAGGCTATGGCTACACCTTC
CDR3: CASSQNKYTQGGYGYTF

size: .
V: TRBV15
D: TRBD1
J: TRBJ2-1
DNA: TGTGCCACCAGCCGTCGCGCCGGGACAGGGATTTACAATGAGCAGTTCTTC
CDR3: CATSRRAGTGIYNEQFF

size: .
V: TRBV5-1
D: TRBD1
J: TRBJ1-2
DNA: TGCGCCAGCACCCCTATGGCTTCTCAGGGGGCTTGGACCTTC
CDR3: CASTPMASQGAWTF

size: once
V: TRBV7-6
D: .
J: TRBJ2-7
DNA: TGTGCCAGCAGCTCTCAAACGGGGGACAGCTCCTACGAGCAGTACTTC
CDR3: CASSSQTGDSSYEQYF

size: .
V: TRBV7-9
D: .
J: TRBJ1-4
DNA: TGTGCCAGCAGCGACCACCGGGGTAATGAAAAACTGTTTTTT
CDR3: CASSDHRGNEKLFF

size: .
V: TRBV4-3
D: TRBD2
J: TRBJ2-5
DNA: TGCGCCAGCAGCCAAGACAAGGTAGCGGGACGGGGAGAGACCCAGTACTTC
CDR3: CASSQDKVAGRGETQYF

size: .
V: TRBV7-6
D: .
J: TRBJ1-1
DNA: TGTGCCAGCAGCCTCACAGAGAACACTGAAGCTTTCTTT
CDR3: CASSLTENTEAFF

size: .
V: TRBV5-1
D: .
J: TRBJ2-3
DNA: TGCGCCAGCAGCTTGGCCGAGAGACTCTATGACGATACGCAGTATTTT
CDR3: CASSLAERLYDDTQYF

size: .
V: TRBV6-5
D: TRBD2
J: TRBJ2-5
DNA: TGTGCCAGCAGCACTGGGACTAGCGGCGGGGGGACCCAGTACTTC
CDR3: CASSTGTSGGGTQYF

size: .
V: TRBV6-5
D: TRBD2
J: TRBJ2-1
DNA: TGTGCAGCCAAGCGGGGGAGCTCCTACAATGAGCAGTTCTTC
CDR3: CAAKRGSSYNEQFF

size: few
V: TRBV5-4
D: .
J: TRBJ2-7
DNA: TGTGCCAGCAGCTTGATTAGTCGCGAGCAGTACTTC
CDR3: CASSLISREQYF

size: once
V: TRBV28
D: .
J: TRBJ1-2
DNA: TGTGCCAGCAGTTTACTTGGAGTCAATGGCTACACCTTC
CDR3: CASSLLGVNGYTF

size: few
V: TRBV25-1
D: .
J: TRBJ2-7
DNA: TGTGCCAGCAGTGAATACGGAGGGTTCGAGCAGTACTTC
CDR3: CASSEYGGFEQYF

size: .
V: TRBV6-4
D: .
J: TRBJ2-3
DNA: TGTGCCAGCAGTAGTGAGCGAGACACAGATACGCAGTATTTT
CDR3: CASSSERDTDTQYF

size: .
V: TRBV14
D: TRBD1
J: TRBJ1-2
DNA: TGTGCCAGCAGCAGGACAGGGGACCCCTTTTATGGCTACACCTTC
CDR3: CASSRTGDPFYGYTF

size: .
V: TRBV2
D: TRBD1
J: TRBJ2-7
DNA: TGTGCCGAGGGGGACAGGGACAACTACGAGCAGTACTTC
CDR3: CAEGDRDNYEQYF

size: .
V: TRBV28
D: .
J: TRBJ1-3
DNA: TGTGCCAGCACATCGCCGGGTTATGAAAACACCATATATTTT
CDR3: CASTSPGYENTIYF

size: .
V: TRBV7-2
D: .
J: TRBJ2-1
DNA: TGTGCCAGCAGCCCCCTCCCCGGCAGGAAGGGGTTCAGTAATGAGCAGTTCTTC
CDR3: CASSPLPGRKGFSNEQFF

size: few
V: TRBV5-1
D: .
J: TRBJ2-3
DNA: TGCGCCAGCAGCTTGGGAGGGGGAACAGGAGATACGCAGTATTTT
CDR3: CASSLGGGTGDTQYF

size: .
V: TRBV6-6
D: TRBD1
J: TRBJ2-1
DNA: TGTGCCAGCAGTTCCCCGGGACAGGTGGGATACAATGAGCAGTTCTTC
CDR3: CASSSPGQVGYNEQFF

size: .
V: TRBV28
D: .
J: TRBJ2-3
DNA: TGTGCCAGCCGAGTTAGTGCTGATACGCAGTATTTT
CDR3: CASRVSADTQYF

size: .
V: TRBV19
D: .
J: TRBJ1-6
DNA: TGTGCCAGTAGTATACAGGGGAGCTCCTATAATTCACCCCTCCACTTT
CDR3: CASSIQGSSYNSPLHF

size: few
V: TRBV6-5
D: .
J: TRBJ1-2
DNA: TGTGCCAGCAGTTACTCTCTTCCAAATAGCTATGGCTACACCTTC
CDR3: CASSYSLPNSYGYTF

size: .
V: TRBV5-4
D: TRBD1
J: TRBJ1-4
DNA: TGTGCCAGCAGCCAATCCCCGGGACAGGGGTATGAAAAACTGTTTTTT
CDR3: CASSQSPGQGYEKLFF

size: .
V: TRBV19
D: .
J: TRBJ2-7
DNA: TGTGCCATTTCGAAGTCCGGGGAGGCTGAAGAGCAGTACTTC
CDR3: CAISKSGEAEEQYF

size: .
V: TRBV6-4
D: .
J: TRBJ2-2
DNA: TGTGCCAGCAGTGACTCGATCGACAGAACCGCCGGGGAGCTGTTTTTT
CDR3: CASSDSIDRTAGELFF

size: .
V: TRBV14
D: TRBD1
J: TRBJ1-3
DNA: TGTGCCAGCAGCCCCTACCCTCAGGGGGTTCCTTCTGGAAACACCATATATTTT
CDR3: CASSPYPQGVPSGNTIYF

size: few
V: TRBV27
D: .
J: TRBJ2-2
DNA: TGTGCCAGCAGACCCGGGAGCGGGCGGGGGCCAGGTGAGCTGTTTTTT
CDR3: CASRPGSGRGPGELFF

size: .
V: TRBV7-8
D: .
J: TRBJ2-2
DNA: TGTGCCAGCAGGGACAAGATCGGGCAAGCCAGGGCCGGGGAGCTGTTTTTT
CDR3: CASRDKIGQARAGELFF

size: once
V: TRBV19
D: TRBD1
J: TRBJ1-6
DNA: TGTGCCAGTAATACAGGACAGGGAGCAAATTCACCCCTCCACTTT
CDR3: CASNTGQGANSPLHF